Shown below are 9 T cell receptor beta chains from a single sample sequenced in a study of blood T cell repertoires in COVID-19 (dated by TCRdb to the early 2020s). Libraries were constructed by the immunoSEQ multiplex PCR assay. The clones in this table, taken by TCRdb from immuneACCESS, are in-frame only. Not every clone is retained; where verified, under half of the shortfall comes from an unresolved V gene, and the cause of the rest is unknown. This sample gives about 100,000 clones in total; roughly 87% of them show up just once. The ten largest clones capture less than 7.5% of the sample. The sample was peripheral blood. The receptors stem from a woman aged 60-75 years with acute or convalescent COVID-19.

The V call is TRBV30, the J call TRBJ1-1, with a possible D match to TRBD1 (5 bases). The CDR3 is 12 residues long. Deletions cut 2 bases from V and 4 bases from J, with 8 bases between. CDR1 and CDR2 (germline): GTSNPN, SVGIG (reference sequence). The CDR3 sequence is CAWSYRITEAFF. The CDR3 region has the DNA TGTGCCTGGAGTTACAGGATCACTGAAGCTTTCTTT.

In DNA, the CDR3 is TGTGCCAGCAGCCCAAGCGGACTAGCGGGAGGTACCGGGGAGCTGTTTTTT. Translated: CASSPSGLAGGTGELFF. This chain joins TRBV7-9 and TRBJ2-2, with TRBD2 matching 14 bases. Trimming at V came to 5 bases and at J to 5 bases, leaving 7 bases not matched to a gene. The CDR3 spans 17 residues. CDR1 is SEHNR, CDR2 FQNEAQ, per germline (reference sequence).

This clone was counted only a few times. The chain couples TRBV7-8 to TRBJ1-1, with D unclear. Germline V CDR1 and CDR2: SGHVS, FQNEAQ. The ends were cut back, 6 bases at V and 5 bases at J, with 13 bases in the middle. CDR3 size: 13 residues. Here the CDR3 DNA reads TGTGCCAGCAGGTTCCGGGGTCTGACTGAAGCTTTCTTT. Residues: CASRFRGLTEAFF. Drawing the rest from reference TRBV7-8 and TRBJ1-1, the complete variable domain is GAGVSQSPRYKVAKRGQDVALRCDPISGHVSLFWYQQALGQGPEFLTYFQNEAQLDKSGLPSDRFFAERPEGSVSTLKIQRTQQEDSAVYLCASRFRGLTEAFFGQGTRLTVV.

This chain joins TRBV7-9 and TRBJ2-3; 9 bases are a match to TRBD2. The germline V gene encodes CDR1 SEHNR and CDR2 FQNEAQ (reference sequence). Trimming cost V 2 bases and J 6 bases; bases outside gene matches: 0. There are 13 residues in the CDR3. CDR3: CASSLTSGDTQYF. CDR3 bases: TGTGCCAGCAGCTTAACTAGCGGGGATACGCAGTATTTT.

The J gene is TRBJ2-5, the V gene TRBV29-1; TRBD2 agrees at 7 bases. Germline V gives CDR1 SQVTM, CDR2 ANQGSEA. The CDR3 runs 15 residues. V lost 3 bases, J lost 2 bases, and 9 bases stayed unmatched. This CDR3 reads CSVDPTPSGQETQYF. The CDR3 coding sequence is TGCAGCGTTGACCCCACCCCTAGCGGACAAGAGACCCAGTACTTC.

This chain joins TRBV6-6 and TRBJ1-2; D might be TRBD1 (6 bases). Trimming removed 6 bases from V and 6 bases from J, with 11 bases in between. Germline V gene lookup returns CDR1 MNHNY and CDR2 SVGAGI (reference sequence). CDR3 length: 12 residues. The CDR3 DNA sequence: TGTGCCAGCAGGAAACAGGGAGATGGCTACACCTTC. It codes for CASRKQGDGYTF.

The V gene is TRBV18, the J gene TRBJ1-4; no reliable D call. Germline CDR1 and CDR2: KGHSH and LQKENI. This CDR3 contains 15 residues. V gave up 2 bases and J gave up 15 bases, with 22 bases separating them. CDR3 amino acids: CASSPSAGVFKRVFF. CDR3 bases: TGTGCCAGCTCACCATCGGCCGGGGTTTTCAAAAGGGTGTTTTTT.

The rearrangement links TRBV6-1 to TRBJ2-3; maybe TRBD2 (6 bases). Trimming shortened V by 3 bases and J by 2 bases, and 12 bases separated the two germline ends. Germline lookup yields CDR1 MNHNS and CDR2 SASEGT. CDR3 size: 15 residues. The DNA for the CDR3 is TGTGCCAGCAGTGATTCTCGCGGGATCACAGATACGCAGTATTTT. Its translation: CASSDSRGITDTQYF.

V gene TRBV5-1 combines with J gene TRBJ2-1, with 8 nucleotides matching TRBD2. J lost 0 bases, V lost 1 base, and 6 bases had no gene match. Germline CDR1 is SGHRS and CDR2 is YFSETQ. CDR3 length: 17 residues. DNA for the CDR3: TGCGCCAGCAGCTTGATCCTAGCGGGTACCTCCTACAATGAGCAGTTCTTC. As protein: CASSLILAGTSYNEQFF.